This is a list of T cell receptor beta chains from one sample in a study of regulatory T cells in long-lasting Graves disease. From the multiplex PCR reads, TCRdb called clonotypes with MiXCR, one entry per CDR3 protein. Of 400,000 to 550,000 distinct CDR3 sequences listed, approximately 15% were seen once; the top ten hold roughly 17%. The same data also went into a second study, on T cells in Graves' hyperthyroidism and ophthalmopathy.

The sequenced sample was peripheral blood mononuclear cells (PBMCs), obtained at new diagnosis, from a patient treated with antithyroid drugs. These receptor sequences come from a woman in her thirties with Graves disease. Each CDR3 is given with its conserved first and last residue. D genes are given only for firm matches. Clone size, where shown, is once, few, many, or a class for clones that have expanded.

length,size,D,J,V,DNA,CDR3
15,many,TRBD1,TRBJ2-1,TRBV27,TGTGCCACCCGGTTAGGGGGCCTCCTAGGTAATGAGCAGTTCTTC,CATRLGGLLGNEQFF
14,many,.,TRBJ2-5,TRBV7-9,TGTGCCAGCAGCCCCGGGACGGTGAGAGGGATGGTTCACTTC,CASSPGTVRGMVHF
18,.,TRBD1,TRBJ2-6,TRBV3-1,TGTGCCAGCAGCCCCCAGGGGGCCGTACACTCTGGGGCCAACGTCCTGACTTTC,CASSPQGAVHSGANVLTF
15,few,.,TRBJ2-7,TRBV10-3,TGTGCCATCAGAAGACTGCCAGGCAGCTCCTCAGAGCAGTACTTC,CAIRRLPGSSSEQYF
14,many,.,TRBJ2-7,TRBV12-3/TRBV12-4,TGTGCCAGCAGTGCTGCAGGCGAATCCTACGAGCAGTACTTC,CASSAAGESYEQYF
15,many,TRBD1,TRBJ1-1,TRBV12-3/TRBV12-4,TGTGCCAGCAAGGAAACAGGGGGCATCAACACTGAAGCTTTCTTT,CASKETGGINTEAFF
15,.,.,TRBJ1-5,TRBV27,TGTGCCAGCAGTGGGGGCAGGGGCTGGAATCAGCCCCAGCATTTT,CASSGGRGWNQPQHF
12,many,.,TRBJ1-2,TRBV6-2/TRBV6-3,TGTGCCAGCAGTTACGAGGGAGACGGCTACACCTTC,CASSYEGDGYTF
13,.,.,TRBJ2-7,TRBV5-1,TGCGCCAGCAGCTCGACTGGACACTACGAGCAGTACTTC,CASSSTGHYEQYF
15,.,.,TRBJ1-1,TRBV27,TGTGCCAGCAGTTTAGTGGACGGGATGAACACTGAAGCTTTCTTT,CASSLVDGMNTEAFF
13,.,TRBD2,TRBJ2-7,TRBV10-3,TGTGCCATCAGACCTAGCGGGAGGTACGAGCAGTACTTC,CAIRPSGRYEQYF
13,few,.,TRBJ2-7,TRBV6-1,TGTGCCAGCAGCCGCCAGGGTCGGTACGAGCAGTACTTC,CASSRQGRYEQYF
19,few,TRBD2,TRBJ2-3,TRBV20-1,TGCAGTGCTAGTGATCAGAATCCGGGACTAGCGGGAGAGTCAGATACGCAGTATTTT,CSASDQNPGLAGESDTQYF
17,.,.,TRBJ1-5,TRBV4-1,TGCGCCAGCAGCCAAGATCCGAGGAGGGAAAGCAATCAGCCCCAGCATTTT,CASSQDPRRESNQPQHF
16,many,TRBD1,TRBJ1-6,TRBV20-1,TGCAGTGCTAGGGGGACAGGCCGCTCCTATAATTCACCCCTCCACTTT,CSARGTGRSYNSPLHF
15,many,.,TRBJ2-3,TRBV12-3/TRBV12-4,TGTGCCAGCAGTTTGGTCCCGCCCCGGGAAGATACGCAGTATTTT,CASSLVPPREDTQYF
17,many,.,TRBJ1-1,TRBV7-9,TGTGCCAGCAGTCTTAGGCGGCCCGCGGTGGGGAACACTGAAGCTTTCTTT,CASSLRRPAVGNTEAFF
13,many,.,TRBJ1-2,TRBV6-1,TGTGCCAGCAGCGTCAGGTCTAACTATGGCTACACCTTC,CASSVRSNYGYTF
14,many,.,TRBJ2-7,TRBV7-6,TGTGCCAGCAGCCACTATACTAGTCTGAGGGAGCAGTACTTC,CASSHYTSLREQYF
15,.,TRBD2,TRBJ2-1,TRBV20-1,TGCAGTGCCCCGGGGGAACTAGCGGAGGTCAATGAGCAGCTCTTC,CSAPGELAEVNEQLF
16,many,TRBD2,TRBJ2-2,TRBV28,TGTGCCAGCAGTTTATTTCCAGCGGGAGGGTCCGGGGAGCTGTTTTTT,CASSLFPAGGSGELFF
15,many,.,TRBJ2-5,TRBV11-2,TGTGCCAGCAGCTTACGGCCGACAGACGGGCTGGCCCAGTACTTC,CASSLRPTDGLAQYF
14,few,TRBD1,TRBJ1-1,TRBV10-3,TGTGCCATCACCGAAAGACAGGGGGCCACTGAAGCTTTCTTT,CAITERQGATEAFF
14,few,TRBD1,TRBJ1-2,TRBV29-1,TGCAGCGCAACAGGGGGCACCTTTAGCTATGGCTACACCTTC,CSATGGTFSYGYTF
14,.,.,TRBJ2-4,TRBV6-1,TGTGCCAGCAGTGATGGCAGGGGGGGGAACATTCAGTACTTC,CASSDGRGGNIQYF
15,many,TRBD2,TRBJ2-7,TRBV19,TGTGCCAGTACTACCGTGGCGGGAGGGCCGTACGAGCAGTACTTC,CASTTVAGGPYEQYF
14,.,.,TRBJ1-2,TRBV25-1,TGTGCCAGCAGTGACAATTTTGGGATCTATGGCTACACCTTC,CASSDNFGIYGYTF
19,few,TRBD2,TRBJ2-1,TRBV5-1,TGCGCCAGCAGCTTGTTTCGTCGAGTGGAGGGGACTAGCTACAATGAGCAGTTCTTC,CASSLFRRVEGTSYNEQFF
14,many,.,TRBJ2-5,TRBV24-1,TGTGCCACCAGTGATTCTAGAGGGAGAGAGACCCAGTACTTC,CATSDSRGRETQYF
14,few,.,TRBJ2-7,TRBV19,TGTGCCAGTAGTATGTACCAGGGTTCCTACGAGCAGTACTTC,CASSMYQGSYEQYF
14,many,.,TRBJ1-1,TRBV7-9,TGTGCCAGCAGCCCGACAGTTATGAACACTGAAGCTTTCTTT,CASSPTVMNTEAFF
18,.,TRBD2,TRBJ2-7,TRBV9,TGTGCCAGCAGCGTAGGAACCGGGGGGGGCGCGAACCCATACGAGCAGTACTTC,CASSVGTGGGANPYEQYF
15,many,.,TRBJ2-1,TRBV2,TGTGCCAGCAGTGAAGAGTGGGAGGCCCGGGGTGAGCAGTTCTTC,CASSEEWEARGEQFF
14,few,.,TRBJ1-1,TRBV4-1,TGCGCCAGCAGCCGGGACGGGGTATATGCTGAAGCTTTCTTT,CASSRDGVYAEAFF
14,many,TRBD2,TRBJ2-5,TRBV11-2,TGTGCCAGCGCGAGGACTAGCGGGAGTGAGACCCAGTACTTC,CASARTSGSETQYF
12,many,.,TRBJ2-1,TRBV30,TGTGCCTGGGACAAGACTAGCAATGAGCAGTTCTTC,CAWDKTSNEQFF
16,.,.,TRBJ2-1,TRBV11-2,TGTGCCAGCAGCTTAGTAGGCAGAGGGAACTACAATGAGCAGTTCTTC,CASSLVGRGNYNEQFF
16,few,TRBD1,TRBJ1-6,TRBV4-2,TGTGCCAGCAGCCAAGGCCGGACAGGGGATAATTCACCCCTCCACTTT,CASSQGRTGDNSPLHF
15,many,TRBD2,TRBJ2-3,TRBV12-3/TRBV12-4,TGTGCCAGCAGTCAGGGGACTAGCGGGAAGCGTACGCAGTATTTT,CASSQGTSGKRTQYF
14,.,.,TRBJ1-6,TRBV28,TGTGCCAGCAGTGCGGAATCCTATAATTCACCCCTCCACTTT,CASSAESYNSPLHF
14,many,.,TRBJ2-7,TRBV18,TGTGCCAGCTCACAGGGGAGCGGACAGTACGAGCAGTACTTC,CASSQGSGQYEQYF
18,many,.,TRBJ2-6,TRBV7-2,TGTGCCAGCAGCTTAAGCCGGGGACGGGGATCTGGTGCCAACGTCCTGACTTTC,CASSLSRGRGSGANVLTF
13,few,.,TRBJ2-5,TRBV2,TGTGCCAGCAAGGGCAGCCCGTGGGAGACCCAGTACTTC,CASKGSPWETQYF
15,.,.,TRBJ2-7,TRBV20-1,TGCAGTGCTCCACGGTCCAGGGGCCTGGACTACGAGCAGTACTTC,CSAPRSRGLDYEQYF
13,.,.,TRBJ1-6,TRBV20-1,TGCAGTGCTACCTCTCCGACGGCTCTAGTCCTCCACTTT,CSATSPTALVLHF
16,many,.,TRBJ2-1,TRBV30,TGTGCCTGGAGAATAAGGGGGGGGGGATCCTACAATGAGCAGTTCTTC,CAWRIRGGGSYNEQFF
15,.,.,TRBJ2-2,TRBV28,TGTGCCAGCAGTTATAGGACGGGGAACACCGGGGAGCTGTTTTTT,CASSYRTGNTGELFF
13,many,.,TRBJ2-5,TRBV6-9,TGTGCCAGCAGTTACAGGGGAGGGGAGACCCAGTACTTC,CASSYRGGETQYF
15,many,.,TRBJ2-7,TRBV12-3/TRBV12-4,TGTGCCAGCAGTTTAGGGGGAGACCTCTTCTACGAGCAGTACTTC,CASSLGGDLFYEQYF
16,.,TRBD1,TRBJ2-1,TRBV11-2,TGTGCCAGCACCCTTTCCGGGACAGGGTTTTACAATGAGCAGTTCTTC,CASTLSGTGFYNEQFF
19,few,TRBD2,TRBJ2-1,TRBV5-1,TGCGCCAGCAGCTTGGTAGATCCCCGGCAGGCGGGAGTATACAATGAGCAGTTCTTC,CASSLVDPRQAGVYNEQFF
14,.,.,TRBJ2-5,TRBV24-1,TGTGCCACCACGGATTCAGGGCTGGGTGAGACCCAGTACTTC,CATTDSGLGETQYF
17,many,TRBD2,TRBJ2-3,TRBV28,TGTGCCAGCAGTTTTAGGATTTTAGGGACTAGCGCGCATACGCAGTATTTT,CASSFRILGTSAHTQYF